Below are 29 T cell receptor beta chains sequenced from a single sample in a study of blood T cell repertoires in COVID-19. Data came from immunoSEQ multiplex PCR; TCRdb stores just in-frame clones and leaves some out. The sample has approximately 270,000 clones; approximately 90% are singletons. Specimen: PBMCs or T cells enriched from blood (not recorded which). Every receptor here comes from a man between 35 and 55 years old who had been exposed to COVID-19.

The chain links TRBV28 to TRBJ1-4, with D possibly TRBD1 on 5 matching bases. Germline assignment: CDR1 MDHEN and CDR2 SYDVKM. CDR3 length equals 15 residues. The V end was cut by 6 bases, the J end by 6 bases, with 17 bases between. The CDR3 loop is CASRNGQVGHEKLFF. CDR3 DNA sequence: TGTGCCAGCAGAAACGGACAAGTTGGTCATGAAAAACTGTTTTTT.

This clone was detected once. The sample has other DNA sequences that encode this CDR3 too. The V call is TRBV5-4, the J call TRBJ2-3; 8 nucleotides match TRBD2. After removal of 2 bases from V and 1 base from J, the junction contained 3 bases not matched to a gene. CDR3 length equals 15 residues. CDR1 SGHNT and CDR2 YYREEE come from the germline V gene (reference sequence). CDR3 protein: CASSLRREGTDTQYF. In nucleotides, the CDR3 is TGTGCCAGCAGCTTACGGCGGGAGGGCACAGATACGCAGTATTTT.

This chain joins TRBV5-1 and TRBJ2-3; the match to TRBD2 covers 11 bases. The V gene end was trimmed by 0 bases and the J gene end by 3 bases; junction bases not matched to a gene: 15. This CDR3 is built from 20 residues. Germline CDR1 and CDR2: SGHRS and YFSETQ. CDR3 amino acids: CASSLVFGSGRAGETDTQYF. CDR3 sequence (DNA): TGCGCCAGCAGCTTGGTCTTTGGTAGCGGGAGGGCAGGAGAGACAGATACGCAGTATTTT.

This rearrangement joins TRBV19 to TRBJ2-3; 11 nucleotides align to TRBD2. Looked up from germline, CDR1 is LNHDA and CDR2 is SQIVND (reference sequence). With V trimmed by 1 base and J by 2 bases, 8 bases remained unmatched. The CDR3 spans 18 residues. This CDR3 is CASSIVAGGPGFTDTQYF. The CDR3 DNA sequence: TGTGCCAGTAGTATAGTAGCGGGAGGGCCTGGTTTCACAGATACGCAGTATTTT.

This rearrangement joins TRBV27 to TRBJ2-7; TRBD1 is a possible D gene (5 bases). This CDR3 has 17 residues. The V gene lost 7 bases and the J gene lost 2 bases, with 24 bases spanning the gap. Germline lookup yields CDR1 MNHEY and CDR2 SMNVEV (reference sequence). Here the CDR3 DNA reads TGTGCCAGCACCCCTTCTAGGCCACGACAGATCGCCTACGAGCAGTACTTC. Its translation: CASTPSRPRQIAYEQYF.

The J gene is TRBJ1-2, the V gene TRBV30, with D possibly being TRBD1 (6 bases). The germline V gene encodes CDR1 GTSNPN and CDR2 SVGIG (reference sequence). V shed 5 bases and J shed 4 bases, with 14 bases lying between them. The CDR3 runs to 13 residues. In DNA, the CDR3 is TGTGCCTGGTACGGCGGGGGCTCCTATGGCTACACCTTC. This sequence encodes CAWYGGGSYGYTF.

The chain links TRBV19 to TRBJ2-7; TRBD2 agrees at 10 bases. J was trimmed by 3 bases and V by 3 bases; bases with no gene match: 2. CDR1 and CDR2 (germline): LNHDA, SQIVND (reference sequence). The CDR3 sequence is 14 residues long. The CDR3, as DNA: TGTGCCAGTAGTATCGGACTAGCGGTCTACGAGCAGTACTTC. Its translation: CASSIGLAVYEQYF.

V and J are TRBV3-1 (or the pseudogene TRBV3-2) and TRBJ1-2; 8 positions agree with TRBD1. Germline CDR1 LGHDT, CDR2 YNNKEL (reference sequence). The CDR3 is 14 amino acids. V lost 4 bases to trimming and J lost 2 bases; unmatched junction nucleotides: 3. CDR3 sequence reads: CASSPQGGNYGYTF. CDR3 nucleotide sequence: TGTGCCAGCAGCCCACAGGGGGGAAACTATGGCTACACCTTC.

The chain is built from TRBV7-9 and TRBJ2-7; perhaps TRBD1 as D (7 bases). Germline values: CDR1 SEHNR, CDR2 FQNEAQ (reference sequence). The CDR3 spans 16 residues. Trimming cost V 7 bases and J 1 base, with 20 bases left between them. CDR3 region: CASTIAMAGQSYEQYF. In DNA form, the CDR3 reads TGTGCCAGCACCATCGCGATGGCGGGACAGTCCTACGAGCAGTACTTC. The full variable domain, its missing parts supplied by reference TRBV7-9 and TRBJ2-7, is DTGVSQNPRHKITKRGQNVTFRCDPISEHNRLYWYRQTLGQGPEFLTYFQNEAQLEKSRLLSDRFSAERPKGSFSTLEIQRTEQGDSAMYLCASTIAMAGQSYEQYFGPGTRLTVT.

The rearrangement uses TRBV9 and TRBJ1-4, with 8 bases identical to TRBD1. V lost 3 bases and J lost 0; bases outside the gene matches: 7. In germline, CDR1 is SGDLS, CDR2 YYNGEE. The CDR3 contains 17 residues. The CDR3 sequence is CASSGVDRDSTNEKLFF. The CDR3 nucleotides read TGTGCCAGCAGCGGGGTGGACAGGGACTCAACTAATGAAAAACTGTTTTTT.

The genes are TRBV7-3 and TRBJ1-1, with D hard to call. CDR1 is SGHTA, CDR2 FQGTGA, per germline. The CDR3 loop spans 15 amino acids. With 2 bases removed from V and 1 base from J, the gap between germline ends came to 11 bases. CDR3 in amino acids: CASSLLGDGNTEAFF. The CDR3 bases are TGTGCCAGCAGCTTACTCGGGGATGGGAACACTGAAGCTTTCTTT.

This chain uses TRBV9 with TRBJ2-3; a possible D gene is TRBD2 (6 bases). The CDR3 consists of 15 residues. The V gene's germline CDR1 is SGDLS and CDR2 YYNGEE. V was cut by 5 bases and J by 4 bases, with 17 bases left in between. The CDR3: CASRGTARGADTQYF. CDR3 nucleotide sequence: TGTGCCAGCAGAGGGACTGCCCGAGGGGCAGATACGCAGTATTTT. Looking up the rest from reference TRBV9 and TRBJ2-3 gives the full variable domain: DSGVTQTPKHLITATGQRVTLRCSPRSGDLSVYWYQQSLDQGLQFLIQYYNGEERAKGNILERFSAQQFPDLHSELNLSSLELGDSALYFCASRGTARGADTQYFGPGTRLTVL.

The V call is TRBV10-3, the J call TRBJ1-1; D not certain. The CDR3 length is 14 residues. Germline lookup yields CDR1 ENHRY and CDR2 SYGVKD. Trimming took off 1 base at V and 1 base at J, with 7 bases between the two ends. CDR3 in amino acids: CAISELAENTEAFF. The CDR3 DNA reads as TGTGCCATCAGTGAGTTGGCAGAGAACACTGAAGCTTTCTTT.

V gene TRBV29-1 combines with J gene TRBJ1-4, with D maybe TRBD1 (6 bases). CDR3 length: 14 residues. Germline CDR1 and CDR2: SQVTM and ANQGSEA. V was pared by 5 bases and J by 7 bases, with 17 bases between. CDR3 region: CSVSPGGSSEKLFF. The CDR3 DNA reads as TGCAGCGTTTCTCCGGGGGGCTCCAGTGAAAAACTGTTTTTT.

The chain employs TRBV9 and TRBJ2-5; D is undetermined. Per the germline V gene, CDR1 is SGDLS and CDR2 is YYNGEE. This CDR3 is built from 14 residues. Trimming pared 0 bases from V and 1 base from J, leaving 7 bases between. CDR3 sequence: CASSVAGGQETQYF. The CDR3, as DNA: TGTGCCAGCAGCGTAGCCGGTGGCCAAGAGACCCAGTACTTC.

The chain has TRBV6-5 and TRBJ1-5; D is unresolved. This CDR3 contains 12 residues. Germline V gives CDR1 MNHEY, CDR2 SVGAGI. V shed 8 bases and J shed 1 base, with 6 bases lying between them. Written as DNA, the CDR3 is TGTGCCAGCGGAGGGAGCAATCAGCCCCAGCATTTT. Translation: CASGGSNQPQHF.

The chain combines TRBV2 with TRBJ1-1; perhaps TRBD1 as D (6 bases). This CDR3 is 13 amino acids long. Germline V gene sequence: CDR1 SNHLY, CDR2 FYNNEI. Trimming left V 1 base short and J 10 bases short, with 13 bases between. CDR3 bases: TGTGCCAGCAGTGAAGATCAGGGGCGGGTAGCTTTCTTT. Amino acid sequence: CASSEDQGRVAFF.

J is TRBJ2-3 and V is TRBV2, with TRBD2 identical over 14 bases. From germline, CDR1 is SNHLY and CDR2 FYNNEI. V was pared by 3 bases and J by 3 bases, with 8 bases of the junction left unmatched. The length of the CDR3 is 18 residues. The CDR3 bases are TGTGCCAGCAGTGAGGGACTAGCGGGAGAACTTTCGACAGATACGCAGTATTTT. Translated, it gives CASSEGLAGELSTDTQYF.

V gene TRBV4-3 combines with J gene TRBJ1-1; 7 bases line up with TRBD1. Trimming cost V 4 bases and J 2 bases; bases outside gene matches: 4. The CDR3 contains 14 residues. CDR1 is LGHNA and CDR2 is YSLEER in the germline V gene. This CDR3 reads CASSRQGENTEAFF. CDR3 DNA: TGCGCCAGCAGCCGGCAGGGGGAAAACACTGAAGCTTTCTTT.

This chain connects TRBV9 to TRBJ2-1; no definite D call. Germline V gene data show CDR1 as SGDLS and CDR2 as YYNGEE. V was cut by 3 bases and J by 7 bases, with 8 bases left in between. This CDR3 contains 12 residues. The DNA of the CDR3 is TGTGCCAGCAGCGGATGGAGAAATGAGCAGTTCTTC. As protein: CASSGWRNEQFF. Supplemented by reference TRBV9 and TRBJ2-1, the full variable domain reads DSGVTQTPKHLITATGQRVTLRCSPRSGDLSVYWYQQSLDQGLQFLIQYYNGEERAKGNILERFSAQQFPDLHSELNLSSLELGDSALYFCASSGWRNEQFFGPGTRLTVL.

CDR3 protein: CASSLGLSRLAGSSYNEQFF. The CDR3 nucleotides are TGTGCCAGCAGCTTAGGCCTAAGTCGGCTAGCGGGTAGCTCCTACAATGAGCAGTTCTTC. This sequence joins TRBV13 and TRBJ2-1; 8 bases agree with TRBD2. This CDR3 has 20 amino acids. Germline CDR1 PRHDT, CDR2 FYEKMQ (reference sequence). Trimming took 0 bases from V and 0 from J; bases not matched to a gene: 13.

The V and J genes are TRBV6-5 and TRBJ2-7; TRBD2 aligns across 8 bases. Looked up from germline, CDR1 is MNHEY and CDR2 is SVGAGI. The CDR3 is 11 residues long. CDR3: CTSGRTNEQYF. CDR3 coding DNA: TGTACAAGCGGGAGAACCAACGAGCAGTACTTC.

The chain uses TRBV27 and TRBJ2-2; TRBD2 might be the D (5 bases). Trimming took 3 bases from V and 6 from J, leaving 8 bases between them. Germline V CDR1 and CDR2: MNHEY, SMNVEV (reference sequence). The CDR3 has 13 amino acids. The CDR3 spells CASSLWGAGELFF. The CDR3 DNA reads TGTGCCAGCAGTTTGTGGGGAGCCGGGGAGCTGTTTTTT.

This chain connects TRBV3-1 (or the pseudogene TRBV3-2) to TRBJ2-1, with 11 bases lining up with TRBD2. V was pared by 0 bases and J by 2 bases, with 6 bases of the junction left unmatched. Germline CDR1 and CDR2: LGHDT and YNNKEL (reference sequence). The CDR3 covers 18 residues. The CDR3 DNA reads TGTGCCAGCAGCCAAGATCCGGGACTAGCGGTTCCCTACAATGAGCAGTTCTTC. Residues: CASSQDPGLAVPYNEQFF.

The genes are TRBV5-5 and TRBJ2-7; TRBD1 is a possible D gene (5 bases). Trimming pared 0 bases from V and 7 bases from J, leaving 11 bases between. The CDR3 runs 13 residues. Germline V gene lookup returns CDR1 SGHKS and CDR2 YYEKEE (reference sequence). CDR3 DNA: TGTGCCAGCAGCTTGGGCAGGGTGTGGGAGCAGTACTTC. It encodes CASSLGRVWEQYF.

The chain recombines TRBV30 with TRBJ1-1, with D hard to call. Germline V lookup: CDR1 GTSNPN, CDR2 SVGIG (reference sequence). Trimming cost V 2 bases and J 3 bases, with 16 bases left between them. The CDR3 extends over 15 amino acids. CDR3 residues: CAWSSRVRSDTEAFF. The CDR3 DNA reads as TGTGCCTGGAGTTCGCGGGTAAGGTCGGACACTGAAGCTTTCTTT.

Only one count was recorded for this clone. The gene calls are TRBV18 and TRBJ1-4; the match to TRBD1 covers 10 bases. Germline V gene sequence: CDR1 KGHSH, CDR2 LQKENI. CDR3 length: 18 amino acids. The V segment lost 3 bases and the J segment 0 bases; nucleotides outside the gene matches: 7. CDR3 residues: CASSPAGQGHATNEKLFF. The CDR3 DNA reads TGTGCCAGCTCACCGGCGGGACAGGGGCATGCAACTAATGAAAAACTGTTTTTT.

The rearrangement joins TRBV27 to TRBJ1-1; D remains unclear. The V gene's germline CDR1 is MNHEY and CDR2 SMNVEV (reference sequence). Trimming shortened V by 1 base and J by 2 bases, and 17 bases separated the two germline ends. This CDR3 has 17 amino acids. CDR3 sequence (DNA): TGTGCCAGCAGTTTATACCGGACGGAGGACGTCAACACTGAAGCTTTCTTT. Translated: CASSLYRTEDVNTEAFF.

CDR3 nucleotides: TGTGCCAGCAGCCCCGGAGATACGCAGTATTTT. Translating it yields CASSPGDTQYF. V gene TRBV28 combines with J gene TRBJ2-3; no definite D call. Germline V gene sequence: CDR1 MDHEN, CDR2 SYDVKM. V was pared by 6 bases and J by 5 bases, with 6 bases between. The CDR3 is made up of 11 amino acids.